The source of this T cell receptor (beta chain) is a study of long-term antiretroviral therapy in people with HIV. Survey-level immunoSEQ v3.0 assays were run. The table came from immunoSEQ multiplex PCR; TCRdb's copy has only in-frame clones and leaves some out. Altogether roughly 17,000 clones are present, 91% being singletons, with the ten largest covering roughly a tenth. Worth noting for this clone: Other DNA sequences from this sample encode an identical CDR3 as well.

Sequenced material: unsorted PBMCs, taken 3 years after starting antiretroviral therapy. This clonotype was obtained from a man aged 50-59 years with HIV.

CDR3 region: CASSQDSSGVTDTQYF. The CDR3 nucleotides are TGCGCCAGCAGCCAAGATTCAAGCGGGGTCACAGATACGCAGTATTTT. The chain combines TRBV4-3 with TRBJ2-3, with 7 positions matching TRBD2. From germline, CDR1 is LGHNA and CDR2 YSLEER. The CDR3 loop spans 16 amino acids. Trimming cost V 0 bases and J 2 bases; bases outside gene matches: 5.